Sequencing of this TCR beta chain was carried out in a study of OX40 agonist ivuxolimab in advanced cancers. For the study at large: The dose of intravenous ivuxolimab that patients received every 2 weeks ranged from 0.01 to 10 mg/kg. The dose-escalation cohort had hepatocellular carcinoma, melanoma, renal cell or head and neck cancer.

Comment on this clone: Its matching antigen is unknown.

Here immunoSEQ multiplex PCR was the method, and the copy in TCRdb shows in-frame clones only, minus some. The data hold 60,000 or so clones, with 90% to 95% observed a single time. Regarding the study as a whole: Antigen specificity of clonally expanded peripheral T cells was not established. Averaged across samples, CD8+ T cells carried more expanded clones than CD4+ did.

This clonotype originated in an adult with an advanced solid tumor such as melanoma, head and neck, liver or kidney cancer. The specimen was CD4+ or CD8+ T cells sorted from blood, collected in a trial of the OX40 agonist ivuxolimab.

The CDR3 region has the DNA TGTGCCAGCAGTCTGGTGGGGGGATCCTACGAGCAGTACTTC. Translated: CASSLVGGSYEQYF. This chain connects TRBV6-1 to TRBJ2-7, with a weak D call TRBD2 (6 bases). This CDR3 spans 14 amino acids. Trimming took off 5 bases at V and 1 base at J, with 12 bases between the two ends. Germline CDR1 reads MNHNS; CDR2 reads SASEGT.